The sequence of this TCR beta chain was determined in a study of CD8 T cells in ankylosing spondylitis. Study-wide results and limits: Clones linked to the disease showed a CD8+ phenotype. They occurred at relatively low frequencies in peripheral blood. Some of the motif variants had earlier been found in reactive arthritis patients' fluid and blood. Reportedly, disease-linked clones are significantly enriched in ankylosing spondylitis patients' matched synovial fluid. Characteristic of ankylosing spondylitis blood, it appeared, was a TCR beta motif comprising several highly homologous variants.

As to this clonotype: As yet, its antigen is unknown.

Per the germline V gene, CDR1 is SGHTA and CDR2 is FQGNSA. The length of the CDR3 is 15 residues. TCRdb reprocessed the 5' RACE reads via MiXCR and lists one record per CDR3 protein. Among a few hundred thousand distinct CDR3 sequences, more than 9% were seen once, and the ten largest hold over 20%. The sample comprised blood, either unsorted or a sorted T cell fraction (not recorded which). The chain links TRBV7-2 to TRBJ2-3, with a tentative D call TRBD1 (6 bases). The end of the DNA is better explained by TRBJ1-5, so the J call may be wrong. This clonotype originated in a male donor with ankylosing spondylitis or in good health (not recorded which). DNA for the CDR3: TGTGCCAGCAGTGTAGCGGGGGGGAGGACAGATACGCAGCATTTT. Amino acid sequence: CASSVAGGRTDTQHF.